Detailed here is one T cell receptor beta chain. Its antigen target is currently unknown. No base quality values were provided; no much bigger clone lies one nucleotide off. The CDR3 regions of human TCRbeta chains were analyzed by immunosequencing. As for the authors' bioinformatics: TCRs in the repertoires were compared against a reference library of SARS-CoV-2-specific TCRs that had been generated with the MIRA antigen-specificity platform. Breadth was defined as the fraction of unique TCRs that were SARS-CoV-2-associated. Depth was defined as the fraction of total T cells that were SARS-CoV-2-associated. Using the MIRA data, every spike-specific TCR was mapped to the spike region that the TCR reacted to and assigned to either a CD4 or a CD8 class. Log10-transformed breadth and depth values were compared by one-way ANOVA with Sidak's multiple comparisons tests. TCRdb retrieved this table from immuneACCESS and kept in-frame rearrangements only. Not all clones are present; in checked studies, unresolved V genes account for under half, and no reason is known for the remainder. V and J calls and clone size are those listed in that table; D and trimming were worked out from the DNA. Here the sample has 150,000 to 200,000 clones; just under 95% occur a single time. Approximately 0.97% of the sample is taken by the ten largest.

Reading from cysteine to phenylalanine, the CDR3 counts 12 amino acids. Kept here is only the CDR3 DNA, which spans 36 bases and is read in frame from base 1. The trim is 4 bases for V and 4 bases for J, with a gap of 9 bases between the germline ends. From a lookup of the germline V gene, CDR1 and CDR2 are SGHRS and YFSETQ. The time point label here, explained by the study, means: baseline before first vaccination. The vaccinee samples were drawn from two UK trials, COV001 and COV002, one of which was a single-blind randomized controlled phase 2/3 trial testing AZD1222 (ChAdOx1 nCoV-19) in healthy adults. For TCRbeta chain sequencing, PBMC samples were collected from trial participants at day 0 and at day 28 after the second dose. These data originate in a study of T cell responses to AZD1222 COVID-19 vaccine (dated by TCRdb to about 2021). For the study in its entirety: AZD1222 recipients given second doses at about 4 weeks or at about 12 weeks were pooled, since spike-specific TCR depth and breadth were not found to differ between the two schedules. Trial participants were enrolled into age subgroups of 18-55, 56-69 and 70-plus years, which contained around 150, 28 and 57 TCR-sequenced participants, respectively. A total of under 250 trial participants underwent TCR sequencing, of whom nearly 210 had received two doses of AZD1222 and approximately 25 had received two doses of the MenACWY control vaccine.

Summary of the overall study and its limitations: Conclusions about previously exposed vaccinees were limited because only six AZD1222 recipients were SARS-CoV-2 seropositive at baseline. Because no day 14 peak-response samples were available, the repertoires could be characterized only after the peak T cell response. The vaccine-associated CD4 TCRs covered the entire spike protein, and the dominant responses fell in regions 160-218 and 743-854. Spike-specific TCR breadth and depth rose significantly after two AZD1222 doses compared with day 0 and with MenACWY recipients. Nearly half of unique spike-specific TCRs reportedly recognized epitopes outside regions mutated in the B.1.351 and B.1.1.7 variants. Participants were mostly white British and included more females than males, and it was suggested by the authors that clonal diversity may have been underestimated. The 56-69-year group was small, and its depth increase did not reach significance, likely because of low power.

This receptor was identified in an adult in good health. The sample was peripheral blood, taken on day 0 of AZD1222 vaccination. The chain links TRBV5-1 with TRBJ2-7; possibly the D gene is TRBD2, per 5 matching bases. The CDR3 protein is CASSTGLYEQYF. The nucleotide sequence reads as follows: TGCGCCAGCAGCACCGGACTTTACGAGCAGTACTTC.